This T cell receptor (beta chain) derives from a study of blood T cell repertoires in COVID-19. As handled by the study authors: Amplification of reference gene primers was used by the study to estimate nucleated cell counts. Data came from immunoSEQ multiplex PCR; TCRdb stores just in-frame clones and leaves some out. V, J and clone size were drawn from that table, and D and trimming were deduced from the DNA. The sample yields fewer than 85,000 clones, roughly 90% seen once. From germline, CDR1 is MNHEY and CDR2 SVGEGT. This CDR3 comprises 14 residues. The germline V and J ends were trimmed by 6 bases and 7 bases, with 13 bases remaining between them.

This clonotype originated in a man aged 45-65 years with active COVID-19. This sequence joins TRBV6-2 or TRBV6-3 and TRBJ1-6; tentative D call: TRBD1 (6 bases). Sequenced input: peripheral blood. The DNA of the CDR3 is TGTGCCAGCAGCCGGACAGCCGGGAATTCACCCCTCCACTTT. This gives the protein CASSRTAGNSPLHF.